The clone carrying this TCR beta chain was seen repeatedly, ten times or more. TCRdb re-analysed the 5' RACE reads in MiXCR, keeping a single row per CDR3 protein. The table records around 63,000 distinct CDR3 sequences, under 20% of them present only once. The CDR3 is 15 amino acids. V lost 2 bases and J 5 bases, leaving 16 bases between the germline ends. Looked up from germline, CDR1 is SGHDN and CDR2 is FVKESK. This sample stems from a study of T cells of healthy individuals. The receptor was isolated from a human donor in good health. The chain recombines TRBV14 with TRBJ2-7; D gene unclear. The CDR3 bases are TGTGCCAGCAGCCAATATACGGGTCCTATCCACGAGCAGTACTTC. It is translated as CASSQYTGPIHEQYF.